Shown below are 9 T cell receptor beta chains from a single sample sequenced in a study of T cell responses to AZD1222 COVID-19 vaccine. Libraries were prepared by immunoSEQ multiplex PCR; TCRdb keeps only in-frame clonotypes and omits some of them. The sample has around 120,000 clones, approximately 85% seen once. Sequences were derived from peripheral blood, sampled on day 0 of MenACWY control vaccination. The receptors here all came from an adult in good health.

The chain is built from TRBV7-9 and TRBJ1-1; 10 bases are a match to TRBD1. This CDR3 spans 15 amino acids. V was clipped by 4 bases and J by 4 bases; unmatched bases: 6. Germline loops: CDR1 SEHNR, CDR2 FQNEAQ (reference sequence). This chain's CDR3 is CASSYRDRGGTEAFF. DNA for the CDR3: TGTGCCAGCAGCTACCGGGACAGGGGAGGCACTGAAGCTTTCTTT.

The rearrangement links TRBV28 to TRBJ1-2; a weak D match, TRBD1 (6 bases). This CDR3 comprises 16 residues. The ends were cut back, 6 bases at V and 6 bases at J, with 23 bases in the middle. CDR1 and CDR2 (germline): MDHEN, SYDVKM. CDR3: CASRGTAGGRIHGYTF. Here the CDR3 DNA reads TGTGCCAGCAGGGGAACTGCGGGGGGGCGCATCCATGGCTACACCTTC.

This clone was picked up many times. V is TRBV14 and J is TRBJ1-6; weak D call: TRBD1 (5 bases). This CDR3 is built from 13 residues. The ends were cut back, 6 bases at V and 10 bases at J, with 13 bases in the middle. Germline CDR1 is SGHDN and CDR2 is FVKESK. The CDR3 DNA follows: TGTGCCAGCAGATTGGTGGACAACTCACCCCTCCACTTT. Translated: CASRLVDNSPLHF.

The chain carries TRBV7-2 and TRBJ1-2; perhaps TRBD1 as D (5 bases). This CDR3 is built from 15 residues. CDR1 SGHTA and CDR2 FQGNSA come from the germline V gene. V shed 1 base and J shed 0 bases, with 9 bases lying between them. CDR3 sequence: CASSLGQLANYGYTF. Written as DNA, the CDR3 is TGTGCCAGCAGCTTAGGACAGTTAGCTAACTATGGCTACACCTTC.

Here the CDR3 reads CASSRAGAGETQYF. CDR3 DNA: TGTGCCAGCAGTAGGGCGGGGGCGGGAGAGACCCAGTACTTC. The V and J genes are TRBV27 and TRBJ2-5, with D perhaps matching TRBD2 (7 bases). This CDR3 contains 14 residues. Per the germline V gene, CDR1 is MNHEY and CDR2 is SMNVEV (reference sequence). Deletions cut 5 bases from V and 4 bases from J, with 14 bases between.

The V call is TRBV4-1, the J call TRBJ1-5; the D gene is possibly TRBD1 (5 bases). This CDR3 comprises 17 residues. V lost 0 bases and J 3 bases, leaving 15 bases between the germline ends. The germline V gene has CDR1 MGHRA and CDR2 YSYEKL. CDR3 in DNA: TGCGCCAGCAGCCAAGATTCTAACACAGGCCTCAATCAGCCCCAGCATTTT. Its translation is CASSQDSNTGLNQPQHF.

This clone occurred once. The chain combines TRBV6-1 with TRBJ2-5; no clear D gene. This CDR3 is 14 amino acids long. V lost 2 bases, J lost 1 base, and 8 bases lay in between. Germline CDR1 reads MNHNS; CDR2 reads SASEGT. The CDR3 sequence: CASSERWAQETQYF. The CDR3 DNA is TGTGCCAGCAGTGAAAGGTGGGCCCAAGAGACCCAGTACTTC.

This clone was picked up one time. This chain links TRBV10-1 with TRBJ2-3, with 8 bases that match TRBD1. V lost 4 bases to trimming and J lost 8 bases; unmatched junction nucleotides: 11. Germline CDR1 WNHNN, CDR2 SYGVQD (reference sequence). This CDR3 is 15 amino acids long. The CDR3 DNA follows: TGCGCCAGCAGTGGTTCGGCCAGGGGGCGAAGTACGCAGTATTTT. Residues: CASSGSARGRSTQYF.

As concerns this clone: Other DNA sequences in the same sample also yield this CDR3. This rearrangement joins TRBV5-1 to TRBJ2-5; the match to TRBD1 covers 7 bases. The CDR3 has 15 amino acids. The trim removed 0 bases at V and 5 bases at J, leaving 7 bases unmatched. Per germline, CDR1 SGHRS and CDR2 YFSETQ. The CDR3 reads CASSLGTGDRETQYF. The CDR3 nucleotides are TGCGCCAGCAGCTTGGGGACAGGAGATCGCGAGACCCAGTACTTC.